This is a list of T cell receptor beta chains from one sample in a study of blood T cell repertoires in COVID-19. TCRdb's table, derived via immunoSEQ multiplex PCR, lists solely in-frame clones and lacks some. The data contain 90,000 or so clones, about 83% of them singletons. The sample consisted of peripheral blood. The origin of the receptors is a woman aged 55-69 years with COVID-19, enrolled during active disease. CDR3s include the opening cysteine and the closing phenylalanine or tryptophan. Clone size appears in some rows only: once, few, many, or a class for an expanded clone.

clone size: NA
V gene: TRBV19
J gene: TRBJ1-1
CDR3 protein: CASSSTRENTEAFF

clone size: NA
V gene: TRBV9
J gene: TRBJ1-2
CDR3 protein: CASSVEGTASYGYTF

clone size: NA
V gene: TRBV20-1
J gene: TRBJ1-2
CDR3 protein: CSARAYGYTF

clone size: NA
V gene: TRBV11-2
J gene: TRBJ1-1
CDR3 protein: CASSTRQGGGTEAFF

clone size: NA
V gene: TRBV9
J gene: TRBJ1-4
CDR3 protein: CASSGPTGDEKLFF

clone size: NA
V gene: TRBV19
J gene: TRBJ2-5
CDR3 protein: CASMGRTGYMQETQYF

clone size: NA
V gene: TRBV2
J gene: TRBJ2-5
CDR3 protein: CATTGRETQYF

clone size: NA
V gene: TRBV6-5
J gene: TRBJ1-3
CDR3 protein: CASRPGLSGNTIYF

clone size: NA
V gene: TRBV3-1/TRBV3-2
J gene: TRBJ1-6
CDR3 protein: CASSARQGSSPLHF

clone size: NA
V gene: TRBV10-3
J gene: TRBJ2-3
CDR3 protein: CAISVTYEVFSTDTQYF

clone size: few
V gene: TRBV19
J gene: TRBJ1-6
CDR3 protein: CASSMQGSNSPLHF

clone size: NA
V gene: TRBV5-1
J gene: TRBJ1-3
CDR3 protein: CASSWANHSGNTIYF

clone size: NA
V gene: TRBV6-6
J gene: TRBJ1-4
CDR3 protein: CASSGHRGPREKLFF

clone size: NA
V gene: TRBV2
J gene: TRBJ2-5
CDR3 protein: CASSRDSETQYF

clone size: NA
V gene: TRBV6-2/TRBV6-3
J gene: TRBJ1-2
CDR3 protein: CASSYWQGSTFNYGYTF

clone size: NA
V gene: TRBV20-1
J gene: TRBJ1-2
CDR3 protein: CSGTGDYGYTF

clone size: few
V gene: TRBV12-5
J gene: TRBJ1-2
CDR3 protein: CASGSGTGLFYGYTF

clone size: NA
V gene: TRBV9
J gene: TRBJ1-5
CDR3 protein: CASSPDGGTGSQPQHF

clone size: once
V gene: TRBV4-3
J gene: TRBJ2-3
CDR3 protein: CASSQGGGMTDTQYF

clone size: NA
V gene: TRBV28
J gene: TRBJ1-5
CDR3 protein: CASSQGNQPQHF

clone size: NA
V gene: TRBV5-1
J gene: TRBJ1-2
CDR3 protein: CASSPDRGRDYGYTF

clone size: NA
V gene: TRBV5-4
J gene: TRBJ2-7
CDR3 protein: CASSLPGGYEQYF

clone size: NA
V gene: TRBV18
J gene: TRBJ1-5
CDR3 protein: CASSPMSDSNQPQHF

clone size: NA
V gene: TRBV19
J gene: TRBJ1-2
CDR3 protein: CASRETTGTYGYTF

clone size: NA
V gene: TRBV19
J gene: TRBJ2-3
CDR3 protein: CASIPGSGPPLAGDTQYF

clone size: NA
V gene: TRBV6-5
J gene: TRBJ1-1
CDR3 protein: CASSLRISETEAFF

clone size: NA
V gene: TRBV6-4
J gene: TRBJ1-2
CDR3 protein: CASSDFVAGYYGYTF

clone size: NA
V gene: TRBV5-1
J gene: TRBJ2-5
CDR3 protein: CASSLVSPRGTQYF

clone size: NA
V gene: TRBV6-5
J gene: TRBJ2-7
CDR3 protein: CASSFRDRSYEQYF

clone size: NA
V gene: TRBV9
J gene: TRBJ2-3
CDR3 protein: CASTYGQGRDTQYF

clone size: NA
V gene: TRBV9
J gene: TRBJ1-4
CDR3 protein: CASSVAAGTLNEKLFF

clone size: NA
V gene: TRBV2
J gene: TRBJ1-5
CDR3 protein: CASSVRLQGINQPQHF

clone size: NA
V gene: TRBV7-9
J gene: TRBJ1-2
CDR3 protein: CASRIYIHGLPGGYGYTF

clone size: NA
V gene: TRBV3-1/TRBV3-2
J gene: TRBJ1-2
CDR3 protein: CASNTKESNYGYTF

clone size: NA
V gene: TRBV7-2
J gene: TRBJ2-3
CDR3 protein: CASSPSGGGGDTQYF

clone size: NA
V gene: TRBV6-6
J gene: TRBJ2-7
CDR3 protein: CASRRTSGPYEQYF

clone size: NA
V gene: TRBV7-2
J gene: TRBJ1-2
CDR3 protein: CASSLAPTGEGGYTF

clone size: NA
V gene: TRBV7-2
J gene: TRBJ2-3
CDR3 protein: CASTPRGLTDTQYF

clone size: NA
V gene: TRBV6-5
J gene: TRBJ1-1
CDR3 protein: CASSYSSPAGTFF

clone size: NA
V gene: TRBV12-3/TRBV12-4
J gene: TRBJ1-2
CDR3 protein: CASSPTGSGGYTF

clone size: NA
V gene: TRBV30
J gene: TRBJ1-3
CDR3 protein: CAWATGATGNTIYF

clone size: NA
V gene: TRBV9
J gene: TRBJ1-1
CDR3 protein: CASGDRINTEAFF

clone size: NA
V gene: TRBV6-5
J gene: TRBJ1-1
CDR3 protein: CASSLWGGTEAFF

clone size: NA
V gene: TRBV21-1
J gene: TRBJ2-1
CDR3 protein: CASSKLRTGVSGGKYNEQFF

clone size: NA
V gene: TRBV18
J gene: TRBJ2-7
CDR3 protein: CASSPGQNYEQYF